This T cell receptor beta chain appears in the sequencing data of a study of blood T cells in healthy people across ages. A sample-barcoded 5' primer and a J-beta primer mix were used in a second PCR of about 6 to 11 cycles. TCRdb fed the 5' RACE reads into MiXCR, producing one record per CDR3 protein. Counted here are roughly 800,000 distinct CDR3 sequences, 25% occurring once; the ten biggest clones make up roughly 9%. Every sample yielded at least 6.5 million isolated PBMCs. The same sample was also studied in work on T cells of mothers and their children.

The TCR sequence derives from a boy between 10 and 17 years old in good health. The sample was blood.

In DNA, the CDR3 is TGTGCCAGCAGCGTAACGGGGTCTGTAGGGTTAGGCTACTACGAGCAGTACTTC. It specifies CASSVTGSVGLGYYEQYF. The rearrangement joins TRBV9 to TRBJ2-5, with TRBD2 as a possible D gene (5 bases). The end of the DNA aligns better with TRBJ2-7, so the J call may be wrong. This CDR3 has 18 residues. The germline V gene encodes CDR1 SGDLS and CDR2 YYNGEE.